A selection of T cell receptor beta chains follows, all from one sample in a study of blood T cell repertoires in COVID-19. The protocol was immunoSEQ multiplex PCR, while the TCRdb copy is restricted to in-frame clones and leaves out a portion. The repertoire includes approximately 280,000 clones, 85% to 90% of them detected once, and 1.9% sits in the top ten. Material: PBMCs or T cells enriched from blood (not recorded which). The origin of the receptors is a woman aged 55-69 years who had recovered from COVID-19. Each CDR3 is given without its conserved first and last residue. The order of the fields is clone size, J gene, V gene, CDR3 protein. Clone size appears in some rows only: once, few, many, or a class for an expanded clone.

clone size: NA; J gene: TRBJ1-1; V gene: TRBV13; CDR3 protein: ASSFQNTEAF
clone size: NA; J gene: TRBJ1-5; V gene: TRBV6-5; CDR3 protein: ATARDRANQPQH
clone size: NA; J gene: TRBJ1-4; V gene: TRBV7-9; CDR3 protein: ASSLRLRDEKLF
clone size: NA; J gene: TRBJ2-3; V gene: TRBV5-4; CDR3 protein: ASSLVREIADTQY
clone size: NA; J gene: TRBJ2-1; V gene: TRBV24-1; CDR3 protein: ATSEPTNSYNEQF
clone size: NA; J gene: TRBJ2-7; V gene: TRBV5-6; CDR3 protein: ASSLAPGGSYEQY
clone size: NA; J gene: TRBJ2-5; V gene: TRBV27; CDR3 protein: ASSPPGQFTQTQY
clone size: NA; J gene: TRBJ1-1; V gene: TRBV7-9; CDR3 protein: ASSPRGRDRGLNTEAF
clone size: many; J gene: TRBJ1-3; V gene: TRBV5-1; CDR3 protein: ASSLSRGGPGNTIY
clone size: NA; J gene: TRBJ2-7; V gene: TRBV18; CDR3 protein: ASSPRGGSYEQY
clone size: NA; J gene: TRBJ1-5; V gene: TRBV28; CDR3 protein: ASSAPGIRQPQH
clone size: NA; J gene: TRBJ1-4; V gene: TRBV2; CDR3 protein: ASTGDRIEKLF
clone size: NA; J gene: TRBJ2-7; V gene: TRBV4-1; CDR3 protein: ASSQGGIAGAYEQY
clone size: NA; J gene: TRBJ1-2; V gene: TRBV6-5; CDR3 protein: ASTKQGAGYGYT
clone size: NA; J gene: TRBJ2-1; V gene: TRBV5-1; CDR3 protein: ASSLEPYNEQF
clone size: NA; J gene: TRBJ2-3; V gene: TRBV2; CDR3 protein: ASISKDTYTDTQY
clone size: NA; J gene: TRBJ2-7; V gene: TRBV6-5; CDR3 protein: ASRDPGLVVYEQY
clone size: NA; J gene: TRBJ1-2; V gene: TRBV9; CDR3 protein: ASSVGDSNYGYT
clone size: NA; J gene: TRBJ1-4; V gene: TRBV2; CDR3 protein: ASLSGGDREKLF
clone size: NA; J gene: TRBJ2-7; V gene: TRBV6-5; CDR3 protein: ASSSFPAGAYEQY
clone size: NA; J gene: TRBJ2-3; V gene: TRBV5-1; CDR3 protein: ASSLQGGTDTQY
clone size: NA; J gene: TRBJ2-7; V gene: TRBV11-2; CDR3 protein: ASSRRTGDSAEQY
clone size: NA; J gene: TRBJ2-7; V gene: TRBV5-1; CDR3 protein: ASSLAQTYEQY
clone size: NA; J gene: TRBJ1-2; V gene: TRBV9; CDR3 protein: ASSVTGGLNGYT
clone size: NA; J gene: TRBJ1-2; V gene: TRBV27; CDR3 protein: ASSPGLGWRGYT
clone size: NA; J gene: TRBJ2-7; V gene: TRBV19; CDR3 protein: ASSSGWPYEQY
clone size: NA; J gene: TRBJ2-7; V gene: TRBV13; CDR3 protein: ASSSGTGIHEQY
clone size: NA; J gene: TRBJ2-7; V gene: TRBV11-3; CDR3 protein: ASSPRPDRGHEQY
clone size: once; J gene: TRBJ1-1; V gene: TRBV5-1; CDR3 protein: ASSYQGGFTEAF
clone size: NA; J gene: TRBJ2-1; V gene: TRBV29-1; CDR3 protein: SVSFYGDRNEQF
clone size: NA; J gene: TRBJ2-5; V gene: TRBV18; CDR3 protein: ASSPSNDRDQTQY
clone size: NA; J gene: TRBJ2-6; V gene: TRBV10-3; CDR3 protein: AIARTGAISGANVLT
clone size: many; J gene: TRBJ2-2; V gene: TRBV24-1; CDR3 protein: ATSDSRAGTGELF
clone size: NA; J gene: TRBJ2-2; V gene: TRBV27; CDR3 protein: ASSPFYSGGASTGELF
clone size: NA; J gene: TRBJ1-1; V gene: TRBV28; CDR3 protein: ATWEIVNTEAF
clone size: NA; J gene: TRBJ2-7; V gene: TRBV7-9; CDR3 protein: ASSGADMDRAYEQY
clone size: NA; J gene: TRBJ2-1; V gene: TRBV6-5; CDR3 protein: ASRRTAPNEQF
clone size: NA; J gene: TRBJ2-1; V gene: TRBV5-1; CDR3 protein: ASSLTSGPKDEQF
clone size: NA; J gene: TRBJ2-1; V gene: TRBV9; CDR3 protein: ASSEGLAGAPEQF
clone size: NA; J gene: TRBJ1-6; V gene: TRBV4-1; CDR3 protein: ASSLGQPGSPLH
clone size: NA; J gene: TRBJ2-1; V gene: TRBV12-5; CDR3 protein: ASGPGGAYNEQF
clone size: NA; J gene: TRBJ1-1; V gene: TRBV6-5; CDR3 protein: ASSYTTEVREAF
clone size: few; J gene: TRBJ2-7; V gene: TRBV15; CDR3 protein: ATSRGRVRVGAYEQY
clone size: NA; J gene: TRBJ1-2; V gene: TRBV5-1; CDR3 protein: ASSEDRGRGGGYT
clone size: NA; J gene: TRBJ1-2; V gene: TRBV28; CDR3 protein: ASSDPRVRWGYT
clone size: NA; J gene: TRBJ1-2; V gene: TRBV5-4; CDR3 protein: ASSLDSGIYGYT
clone size: NA; J gene: TRBJ1-1; V gene: TRBV6-4; CDR3 protein: ASSPSSGGGYTEAF
clone size: NA; J gene: TRBJ1-2; V gene: TRBV6-5; CDR3 protein: ASSTGINYGYT
clone size: NA; J gene: TRBJ2-7; V gene: TRBV2; CDR3 protein: ASGTRGTNEQY
clone size: NA; J gene: TRBJ2-3; V gene: TRBV5-1; CDR3 protein: ASSLTGPSTDTQY
clone size: NA; J gene: TRBJ1-6; V gene: TRBV27; CDR3 protein: ASSLRGGHNNSPLH
clone size: NA; J gene: TRBJ1-1; V gene: TRBV4-1; CDR3 protein: ASSHRTGSNEAF
clone size: NA; J gene: TRBJ2-2; V gene: TRBV29-1; CDR3 protein: SVRLTTNTGELF